This entry lists 21 T cell receptor beta chains sequenced from one sample in a study of blood T cell repertoires in COVID-19. Generated by immunoSEQ multiplex PCR, the TCRdb table keeps only in-frame clones and is missing some. The sample includes 85,000 to 95,000 clones, roughly 90% of them seen just once. Sequencing was performed on peripheral blood. All receptors come from a man aged 60-69 years with COVID-19, enrolled during active disease.

This clone has a single count. The CDR3 loop is CATSRQGVNGYTF. The CDR3 DNA reads as TGTGCCACCAGCCGACAGGGGGTTAACGGCTACACCTTC. The V call is TRBV15, the J call TRBJ1-2; 9 positions match TRBD1. The CDR3 covers 13 residues. Trimming removed 5 bases from V and 8 bases from J; junction bases left unmatched: 6. Germline values: CDR1 LNHNV, CDR2 YYDKDF (reference sequence).

The J gene is TRBJ2-5, the V gene TRBV12-3 or TRBV12-4, with D unresolved. The CDR3 totals 13 residues. The V end was cut by 2 bases, the J end by 2 bases, with 6 bases between. CDR3 bases: TGTGCCAGCAGTTTAAACAAACAAGAGACCCAGTACTTC. Protein sequence: CASSLNKQETQYF.

This chain links TRBV2 with TRBJ1-1, with D maybe TRBD1 (6 bases). The CDR3 is 13 amino acids. Germline V CDR1 and CDR2: SNHLY, FYNNEI. Deletions cut 0 bases from V and 10 bases from J, with 12 bases between. This CDR3 reads CASSEALQGSAFF. CDR3 bases: TGTGCCAGCAGTGAAGCGCTTCAGGGGTCAGCTTTCTTT.

The V call is TRBV29-1, the J call TRBJ1-1; D not resolved. Trimming shortened V by 6 bases and J by 0 bases, and 20 bases separated the two germline ends. Germline CDR1 is SQVTM and CDR2 is ANQGSEA. This CDR3 has 16 residues. The CDR3 DNA reads TGCAGCGTCAATATTGGACGGGAACATCTGAACACTGAAGCTTTCTTT. It yields the protein CSVNIGREHLNTEAFF.

This clone showed up just a few times. The rearrangement joins TRBV10-1 to TRBJ2-2; 10 bases line up with TRBD1. V lost 4 bases to trimming and J lost 6 bases; unmatched junction nucleotides: 2. Germline lookup yields CDR1 WNHNN and CDR2 SYGVQD (reference sequence). This CDR3 is built from 14 residues. Here the CDR3 DNA reads TGCGCCAGCAGTGTTGGACAGGGGGCCGGGGAGCTGTTTTTT. This sequence encodes CASSVGQGAGELFF.

V gene TRBV4-2 combines with J gene TRBJ1-1; 7 nucleotides align to TRBD1. CDR1 is LGHNA, CDR2 YNFKEQ, per germline. The CDR3 is 11 residues long. Germline trimming cut 3 bases from V and 11 bases from J; bases unmatched to any gene: 3. This CDR3 reads CASSQARGAFF. DNA for the CDR3: TGTGCCAGCAGCCAGGCCAGGGGGGCTTTCTTT.

This chain joins TRBV23-1 and TRBJ2-7, with D maybe TRBD1 (5 bases). TRBV23-1 is marked as an open reading frame, function uncertain. V was cut by 0 bases and J by 2 bases, with 14 bases left in between. The CDR3 is 16 residues long. The CDR3 DNA follows: TGCGCCAGCAGTCAATCGGGCCCCGAAGGGGCCTACGAGCAGTACTTC. This translates into CASSQSGPEGAYEQYF.

The CDR3 nucleotides read TGTGCCTGGAGTGAAGGGACTAGCGGGCCTCCCTACGAGCAGTACTTC. Translating it yields CAWSEGTSGPPYEQYF. The chain uses TRBV30 and TRBJ2-7, with TRBD2 matching 12 bases. Germline CDR1 is GTSNPN and CDR2 is SVGIG (reference sequence). V shed 1 base, J shed 2 bases, and the junction held 6 bases outside the gene matches. The CDR3 has 16 amino acids.

The CDR3 sequence is CATRQGSGNTIYF. Here the CDR3 DNA reads TGTGCCACACGTCAGGGCTCTGGAAACACCATATATTTT. This rearrangement joins TRBV6-5 to TRBJ1-3; TRBD1 might be the D (5 bases). The CDR3 is made up of 13 amino acids. Trimming removed 10 bases from V and 0 bases from J, with 10 bases in between. Germline CDR1 MNHEY, CDR2 SVGAGI.

This chain joins TRBV19 and TRBJ2-7; TRBD2 matches 10 bases. Trimming cost V 5 bases and J 7 bases; bases outside gene matches: 8. The CDR3 extends over 14 amino acids. Germline loops: CDR1 LNHDA, CDR2 SQIVND (reference sequence). CDR3 residues: CASSPSSGRWEQYF. The CDR3 DNA reads as TGTGCCAGTAGTCCCAGTAGCGGGAGGTGGGAGCAGTACTTC.

This rearrangement joins TRBV19 to TRBJ2-1, with D perhaps matching TRBD2 (6 bases). The CDR3 is 17 amino acids. CDR1 is LNHDA, CDR2 SQIVND, per germline (reference sequence). Trimming cost V 0 bases and J 3 bases, with 15 bases left between them. CDR3 DNA: TGTGCCAGTAGTATAGATCGGTTAGGAGGGATCTACAATGAGCAGTTCTTC. Residues: CASSIDRLGGIYNEQFF. The full variable domain, its missing parts supplied by reference TRBV19 and TRBJ2-1, is DGGITQSPKYLFRKEGQNVTLSCEQNLNHDAMYWYRQDPGQGLRLIYYSQIVNDFQKGDIAEGYSVSREKKESFPLTVTSAQKNPTAFYLCASSIDRLGGIYNEQFFGPGTRLTVL.

V and J are TRBV4-1 and TRBJ2-5; 8 bases align to TRBD2. V was clipped by 3 bases and J by 6 bases; unmatched bases: 12. The germline V gene has CDR1 MGHRA and CDR2 YSYEKL. CDR3 length: 16 residues. The CDR3 reads CASSQSQLAGRKTQYF. The CDR3 DNA reads TGCGCCAGCAGCCAGAGTCAATTAGCGGGACGGAAGACCCAGTACTTC.

The genes are TRBV3-1 (or the pseudogene TRBV3-2) and TRBJ2-1; maybe TRBD2 (5 bases). Germline loops: CDR1 LGHDT, CDR2 YNNKEL (reference sequence). V was pared by 0 bases and J by 7 bases, with 7 bases between. The CDR3 spans 13 residues. CDR3 sequence (DNA): TGTGCCAGCAGCCAAGACGGGGTTAATGAGCAGTTCTTC. As protein: CASSQDGVNEQFF.

This clone occurred once. The CDR3 region has the DNA TGTGCCAGCAGCCGACGGACTAGCGGGAGAAGGACCGGGGAGCTGTTTTTT. This sequence encodes CASSRRTSGRRTGELFF. This chain joins TRBV11-3 and TRBJ2-2; 13 nucleotides match TRBD2. The CDR3 totals 17 residues. Trimming at V came to 5 bases and at J to 5 bases, leaving 8 bases not matched to a gene. CDR1 is SGHNT, CDR2 YENEEA, per germline.

J is TRBJ2-1 and V is TRBV9; 10 bases agree with TRBD2. Trimming took 4 bases from V and 3 from J; bases not matched to a gene: 7. Germline V gives CDR1 SGDLS, CDR2 YYNGEE. This CDR3 has 16 amino acids. The CDR3 loop reads CASSRTSGLVYNEQFF. CDR3 nucleotides: TGTGCCAGCAGCCGGACTAGCGGATTAGTCTACAATGAGCAGTTCTTC.

V gene TRBV6-5 combines with J gene TRBJ1-5; D gene ambiguous. The CDR3 contains 12 residues. Germline V gene lookup returns CDR1 MNHEY and CDR2 SVGAGI. The CDR3 is CAAAVSNQPQHF. In DNA, the CDR3 is TGTGCTGCGGCAGTTAGCAATCAGCCCCAGCATTTT.

The rearrangement joins TRBV7-2 to TRBJ2-1, with a weak D call TRBD2 (6 bases). CDR1 and CDR2 from the germline V gene are SGHTA and FQGNSA. The V end lost 4 bases, the J end lost 5 bases, and 12 bases lay between the germline ends. CDR3 length: 14 amino acids. CDR3 DNA: TGTGCCAGCAGCTCCCGACTAGGGGACAATGAGCAGTTCTTC. Translation: CASSSRLGDNEQFF.

This CDR3 reads CASSYGRTDTQYF. For the CDR3, the DNA is TGTGCCAGCAGTTACGGCCGCACAGATACGCAGTATTTT. This chain connects TRBV6-5 to TRBJ2-3; D is ambiguous. The V and J ends lost 2 bases and 1 base respectively, with 4 bases between them. The CDR3 covers 13 residues. Per germline, CDR1 MNHEY and CDR2 SVGAGI.

The genes are TRBV28 and TRBJ1-6, with 10 positions matching TRBD1. Germline assignment: CDR1 MDHEN and CDR2 SYDVKM. Germline trimming cut 7 bases from V and 7 bases from J; bases unmatched to any gene: 7. The CDR3 totals 15 residues. The CDR3 region is CASNVLTGGNSPLHF. Written as DNA, the CDR3 is TGTGCCAGCAACGTCCTGACAGGGGGCAATTCACCCCTCCACTTT.

The chain employs TRBV5-1 and TRBJ2-2; D unclear. The V and J ends lost 4 bases and 0 bases respectively, with 7 bases between them. The CDR3 loop spans 14 amino acids. Germline CDR1 is SGHRS and CDR2 is YFSETQ. The CDR3 nucleotides read TGCGCCAGCAGCCCACCGGCGAACACCGGGGAGCTGTTTTTT. Its protein product is CASSPPANTGELFF. Full variable domain (rest looked up from reference TRBV5-1 and TRBJ2-2): KAGVTQTPRYLIKTRGQQVTLSCSPISGHRSVSWYQQTPGQGLQFLFEYFSETQRNKGNFPGRFSGRQFSNSRSEMNVSTLELGDSALYLCASSPPANTGELFFGEGSRLTVL.

Regarding this clone: Its ends do not fully match the called genes, so a read error is possible. V usage is TRBV27 and J usage is TRBJ1-5; maybe TRBD1 (6 bases). The CDR3 totals 15 residues. In germline, CDR1 is MNHEY, CDR2 SMNVEV (reference sequence). The CDR3 bases are TGTGCCAGCAGTTTCAGGGGTCCAGATAATCGGCCCCAGCATTTT. As protein: CASSFRGPDNRPQHF.